The clone carrying this T cell receptor beta chain was observed once. The data were taken from a study of blood T cell repertoires in COVID-19. Germline CDR1 SEHNR, CDR2 FQNEAQ (reference sequence). V lost 3 bases to trimming and J lost 7 bases, with 15 bases between them. This CDR3 has 14 amino acids. Assay used: immunoSEQ multiplex PCR; TCRdb lists only in-frame clones, some missing. Of 70,000 or so clones in the sample, more than 80% were seen once. This sequence was found in a woman older than 75 with active or convalescent COVID-19. This chain connects TRBV7-9 to TRBJ1-2; no reliable D call. Input material: peripheral blood. The CDR3 protein is CASSFSGLTGGYTF. In DNA, the CDR3 is TGTGCCAGCAGCTTTTCCGGACTAACCGGTGGCTACACCTTC.